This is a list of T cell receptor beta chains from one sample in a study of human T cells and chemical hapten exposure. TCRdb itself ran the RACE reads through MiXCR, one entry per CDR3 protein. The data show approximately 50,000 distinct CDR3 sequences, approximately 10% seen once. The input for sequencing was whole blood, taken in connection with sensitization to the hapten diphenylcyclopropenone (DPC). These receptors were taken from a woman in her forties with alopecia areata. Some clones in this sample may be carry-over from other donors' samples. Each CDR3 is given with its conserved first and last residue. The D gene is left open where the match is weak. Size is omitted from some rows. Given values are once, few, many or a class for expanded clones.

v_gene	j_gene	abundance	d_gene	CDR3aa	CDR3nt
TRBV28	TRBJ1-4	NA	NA	CAGRAPGEKLFF	TGTGCCGGACGGGCCCCGGGGGAAAAACTGTTTTTT
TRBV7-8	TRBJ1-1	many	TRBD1	CASSLGGTGDLSNTEAFF	TGTGCCAGCAGCTTAGGGGGGACAGGGGACCTTTCGAACACTGAAGCTTTCTTT
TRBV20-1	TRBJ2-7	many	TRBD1	CSASAWDSLYEQYF	TGCAGTGCCTCGGCCTGGGACAGTCTTTACGAGCAGTACTTC
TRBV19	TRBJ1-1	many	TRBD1	CAVNRGRNTEAFF	TGTGCCGTTAACAGGGGGCGGAACACTGAAGCTTTCTTT
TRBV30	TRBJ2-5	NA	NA	CAWSRGGQRGETQYF	TGTGCCTGGAGTAGAGGGGGACAAAGGGGAGAGACCCAGTACTTC
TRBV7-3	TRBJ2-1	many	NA	CASSLRAGPNEQFF	TGTGCCAGCAGCTTAAGGGCAGGGCCCAATGAGCAGTTCTTC
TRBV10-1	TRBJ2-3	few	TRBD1	CASTDRGQKDTQYF	TGCGCCAGCACCGACAGGGGGCAGAAAGATACGCAGTATTTT
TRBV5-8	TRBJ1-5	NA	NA	CASSFQWGTSGPQHF	TGTGCCAGCAGCTTTCAGTGGGGCACGAGCGGACCCCAGCATTTT
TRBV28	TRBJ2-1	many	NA	CASSPLREPPIEQFF	TGTGCCAGCAGCCCTCTTAGGGAACCCCCTATTGAGCAGTTCTTC
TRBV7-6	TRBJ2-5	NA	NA	CASSATTWGTWPRETQYF	TGTGCCAGCAGCGCCACCACGTGGGGGACTTGGCCTCGGGAGACCCAGTACTTC
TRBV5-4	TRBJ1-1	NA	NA	CASSLLLNTEAFF	TGTGCCAGCAGCTTGTTATTGAACACTGAAGCTTTCTTT
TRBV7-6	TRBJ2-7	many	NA	CASSSRTDPAEQYF	TGTGCCAGCAGCTCCCGGACGGACCCGGCGGAGCAGTACTTC
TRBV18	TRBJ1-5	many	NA	CASSPLGGNSNQPQHF	TGTGCCAGCTCACCCCTGGGCGGTAATAGCAATCAGCCCCAGCATTTT
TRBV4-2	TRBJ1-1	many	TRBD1	CASSMDRINTEAFF	TGTGCCAGCAGTATGGACAGGATAAACACTGAAGCTTTCTTT
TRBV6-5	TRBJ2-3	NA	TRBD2	CASSLGSGRAGTDTQYF	TGTGCCAGCAGTTTGGGTAGCGGGAGGGCGGGCACAGATACGCAGTATTTT
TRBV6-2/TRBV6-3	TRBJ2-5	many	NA	CATSRGGNQETQYF	TGTGCCACCTCGCGGGGCGGTAACCAAGAGACCCAGTACTTC
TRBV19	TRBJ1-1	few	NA	CASGDGNTEAFF	TGTGCCAGTGGGGACGGAAACACTGAAGCTTTCTTT
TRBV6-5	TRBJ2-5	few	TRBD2	CASSSLAGVGRETQYF	TGTGCCAGCAGTTCCCTAGCGGGAGTGGGAAGAGAGACCCAGTACTTC
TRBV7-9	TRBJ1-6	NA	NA	CASSLGPPPGMTPLHF	TGTGCCAGCAGCTTAGGCCCACCCCCAGGGATGACACCCCTCCACTTT
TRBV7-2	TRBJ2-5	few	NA	CASSPLTGGGGETQYF	TGTGCCAGCAGCCCCCTTACAGGGGGGGGCGGGGAGACCCAGTACTTC
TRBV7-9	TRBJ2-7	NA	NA	CASSLEYEQYF	TGTGCCAGCAGCTTAGAATACGAGCAGTACTTC
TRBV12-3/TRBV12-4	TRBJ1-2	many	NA	CASSARHGYTF	TGTGCCAGCAGTGCAAGGCATGGCTACACCTTC
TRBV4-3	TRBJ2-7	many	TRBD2	CASSQERGGDYEQYF	TGCGCCAGCAGCCAAGAACGGGGAGGGGACTACGAGCAGTACTTC
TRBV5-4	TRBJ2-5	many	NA	CASSQRGSWETQYF	TGTGCCAGCAGCCAAAGAGGGAGCTGGGAGACCCAGTACTTC
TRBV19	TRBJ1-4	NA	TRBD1	CASRVQGTTNEKLFF	TGTGCCAGTAGGGTACAGGGGACAACTAATGAAAAACTGTTTTTT
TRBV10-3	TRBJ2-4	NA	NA	CAIRDLAKNIQYF	TGTGCCATCAGGGATTTAGCCAAAAACATTCAGTACTTC
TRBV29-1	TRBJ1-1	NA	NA	CSVEGRNTEAFF	TGCAGCGTTGAGGGGAGGAACACTGAAGCTTTCTTT
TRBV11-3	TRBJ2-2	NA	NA	CASSPGGRRTGELFF	TGTGCCAGCAGCCCAGGCGGGCGCCGGACCGGGGAGCTGTTTTTT
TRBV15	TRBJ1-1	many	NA	CATSRDQTEAFF	TGTGCCACCAGCAGAGATCAAACTGAAGCTTTCTTT
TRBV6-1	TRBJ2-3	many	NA	CASSAGMGADTQYF	TGTGCCAGCAGTGCAGGAATGGGGGCAGATACGCAGTATTTT
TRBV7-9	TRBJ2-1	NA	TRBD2	CASSPPAVAGFNEQFF	TGTGCCAGCAGCCCTCCGGCGGTAGCGGGCTTTAATGAGCAGTTCTTC
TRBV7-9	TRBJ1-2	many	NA	CASSPAGNYGYTF	TGTGCCAGCAGCCCCGCGGGGAACTATGGCTACACCTTC
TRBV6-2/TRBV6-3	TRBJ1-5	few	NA	CASSNSGSNQPQHF	TGTGCCAGCAGTAATTCAGGAAGCAATCAGCCCCAGCATTTT
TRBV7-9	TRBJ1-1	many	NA	CASSLEVGAREAFF	TGTGCCAGCAGCTTAGAGGTGGGGGCCCGTGAAGCTTTCTTT
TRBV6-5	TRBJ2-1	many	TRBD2	CASSRTSGYNEQFF	TGTGCCAGCAGCAGGACTAGCGGATACAATGAGCAGTTCTTC
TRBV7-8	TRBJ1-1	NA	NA	CASSNTQAFF	TGTGCCAGCAGCAATACTCAAGCTTTCTTT
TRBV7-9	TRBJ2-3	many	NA	CASSSRWDTQYF	TGTGCCAGCAGCTCGAGGTGGGATACGCAGTATTTT
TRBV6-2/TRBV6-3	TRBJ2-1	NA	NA	CASSYSTPGSMREQFF	TGTGCCAGCAGTTACTCGACCCCGGGGTCGATGAGGGAGCAGTTCTTC
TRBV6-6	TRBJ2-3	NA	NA	CASTAGDTQYF	TGTGCCAGCACCGCGGGGGATACGCAGTATTTT
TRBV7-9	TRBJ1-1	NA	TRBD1	CASSLLRGTEAFF	TGTGCCAGCAGCTTACTCAGGGGGACTGAAGCTTTCTTT
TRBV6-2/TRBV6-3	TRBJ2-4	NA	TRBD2	CASRGGPMFPNIQYF	TGTGCCAGCCGCGGGGGGCCTATGTTCCCGAACATTCAGTACTTC
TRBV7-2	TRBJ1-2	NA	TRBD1	CASRYTGAYGYTF	TGTGCCAGCAGGTACACAGGGGCCTATGGCTACACCTTC
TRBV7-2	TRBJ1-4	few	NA	CASSSQGPQTNEKLFF	TGTGCCAGCAGTTCCCAGGGTCCCCAAACTAATGAAAAACTGTTTTTT
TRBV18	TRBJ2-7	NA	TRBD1	CASSPPGTDRYEQYF	TGTGCCAGCTCACCACCGGGGACAGATCGCTACGAGCAGTACTTC
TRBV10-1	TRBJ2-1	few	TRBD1	CASSVVGQGANNEQFF	TGCGCCAGCAGTGTAGTGGGACAGGGGGCTAACAATGAGCAGTTCTTC
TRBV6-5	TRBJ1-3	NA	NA	CASSYRPATGSGNTIYF	TGTGCCAGCAGTTACAGGCCCGCGACAGGCTCTGGAAACACCATATATTTT
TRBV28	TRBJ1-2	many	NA	CASSLRPADGYTF	TGTGCCAGCAGTTTAAGGCCAGCCGATGGCTACACCTTC
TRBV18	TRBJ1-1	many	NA	CASSPQRGTEAFF	TGTGCCAGCTCACCACAAAGGGGAACTGAAGCTTTCTTT
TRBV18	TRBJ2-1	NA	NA	CASSFSASSYNEQFF	TGTGCCAGCTCATTTAGCGCGAGCTCCTACAATGAGCAGTTCTTC